The rows below give T cell receptor beta chains drawn from one sample of a study of blood T cell repertoires in COVID-19. Measured with immunoSEQ multiplex PCR; TCRdb has only the in-frame clones, and not every one. This sample has some 260,000 clones, with about 80% found just once. The sequencing input was peripheral blood. The receptors were gathered from a woman of 80 years or more with acute or convalescent COVID-19. Each CDR3 is given with its conserved first and last residue. The order of the fields is V gene, CDR3 length, J gene, D gene, clone size, CDR3 protein, CDR3 DNA. A D gene is named only where the DNA matches it firmly. Only part of the rows carry a size: once, few, many, or a class if the clone is expanded.

V gene: TRBV7-9
CDR3 length: 13
J gene: TRBJ2-1
D gene: TRBD1
clone size: few
CDR3 protein: CASRDRVDNEQFF
CDR3 DNA: TGTGCCAGCAGGGACAGGGTCGACAATGAGCAGTTCTTC

V gene: TRBV7-9
CDR3 length: 16
J gene: TRBJ2-7
D gene: TRBD2
clone size: many
CDR3 protein: CASSLAAGTKHYEQYF
CDR3 DNA: TGTGCCAGCAGCTTAGCCGCCGGGACTAAACACTACGAGCAGTACTTC

V gene: TRBV9
CDR3 length: 12
J gene: TRBJ1-1
D gene: TRBD1
clone size: -
CDR3 protein: CASSVGTGPAFF
CDR3 DNA: TGTGCCAGCAGCGTAGGGACAGGGCCCGCTTTCTTT

V gene: TRBV27
CDR3 length: 13
J gene: TRBJ1-2
D gene: -
clone size: -
CDR3 protein: CASSLSGRGGYTF
CDR3 DNA: TGTGCCAGCAGTTTATCCGGCAGGGGTGGCTACACCTTC

V gene: TRBV2
CDR3 length: 15
J gene: TRBJ2-3
D gene: TRBD2
clone size: -
CDR3 protein: CASRTSGGVTDTQYF
CDR3 DNA: TGTGCCAGCAGGACTAGCGGGGGGGTCACAGATACGCAGTATTTT

V gene: TRBV9
CDR3 length: 13
J gene: TRBJ1-2
D gene: -
clone size: once
CDR3 protein: CASSPRLLYGYTF
CDR3 DNA: TGTGCCAGCAGCCCACGATTACTCTATGGCTACACCTTC

V gene: TRBV7-9
CDR3 length: 15
J gene: TRBJ2-2
D gene: TRBD2
clone size: few
CDR3 protein: CASSLAGGYTGELFF
CDR3 DNA: TGTGCCAGCAGCTTAGCGGGAGGGTACACCGGGGAGCTGTTTTTT

V gene: TRBV19
CDR3 length: 14
J gene: TRBJ1-1
D gene: -
clone size: -
CDR3 protein: CASSMGGLDTEAFF
CDR3 DNA: TGTGCCAGTAGTATGGGAGGGTTGGACACTGAAGCTTTCTTT

V gene: TRBV18
CDR3 length: 15
J gene: TRBJ1-2
D gene: -
clone size: few
CDR3 protein: CASSPQPTGNYGYTF
CDR3 DNA: TGTGCCAGCTCACCACAACCCACAGGAAACTATGGCTACACCTTC

V gene: TRBV6-5
CDR3 length: 15
J gene: TRBJ2-3
D gene: -
clone size: -
CDR3 protein: CASNTGRTSTDTQYF
CDR3 DNA: TGTGCCAGCAACACCGGACGGACTAGCACAGATACGCAGTATTTT

V gene: TRBV19
CDR3 length: 16
J gene: TRBJ1-4
D gene: -
clone size: -
CDR3 protein: CASSIALPGEMEKLFF
CDR3 DNA: TGTGCCAGTAGTATAGCATTGCCAGGGGAGATGGAAAAACTGTTTTTT